This TCR beta chain was identified in a study of CD8 T cells in ankylosing spondylitis. Making use of molecular barcodes, quantitative 5'-RACE generated TCR beta libraries. TCRdb reprocessed the 5' RACE reads with MiXCR, giving one entry per CDR3 protein. The table records about 800,000 distinct CDR3 sequences, 12% of them present only once. This clonotype occurred a few times. The antigen is not known. The CDR3 consists of 14 residues. Germline V gives CDR1 MNHEY, CDR2 SVGEGT. V lost 2 bases, J lost 3 bases, and 8 bases lay in between. The study's findings and limits: A CD8+ phenotype characterized the disease-linked clones, which were relatively rare in peripheral blood. From matched ankylosing spondylitis synovial fluid, disease-linked clones were reportedly recovered at significantly enriched levels. Ankylosing spondylitis blood seemed to carry a telltale TCR beta motif made of under ten highly homologous variants.

Sequencing was carried out using blood, either unsorted or a sorted T cell fraction (not recorded which). This clonotype was sampled from a male donor with ankylosing spondylitis. This chain joins TRBV6-2 or TRBV6-3 and TRBJ2-1; D gene unclear. The CDR3 nucleotides are TGTGCCAGCAGTTACGGAGCGATCTACAATGAGCAGTTCTTC. It translates to CASSYGAIYNEQFF.